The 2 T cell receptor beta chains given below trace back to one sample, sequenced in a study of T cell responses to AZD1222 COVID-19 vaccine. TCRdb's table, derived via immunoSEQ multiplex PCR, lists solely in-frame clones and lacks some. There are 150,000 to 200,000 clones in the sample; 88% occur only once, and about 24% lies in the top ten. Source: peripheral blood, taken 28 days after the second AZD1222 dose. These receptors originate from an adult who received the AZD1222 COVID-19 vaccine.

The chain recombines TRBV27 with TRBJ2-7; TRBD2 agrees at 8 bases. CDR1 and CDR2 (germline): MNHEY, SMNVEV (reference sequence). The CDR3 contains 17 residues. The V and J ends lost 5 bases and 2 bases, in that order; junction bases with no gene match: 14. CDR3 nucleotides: TGTGCCAGCAGTCCCCTCGCGAGCGGGAGAATCACCTACGAGCAGTACTTC. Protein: CASSPLASGRITYEQYF.

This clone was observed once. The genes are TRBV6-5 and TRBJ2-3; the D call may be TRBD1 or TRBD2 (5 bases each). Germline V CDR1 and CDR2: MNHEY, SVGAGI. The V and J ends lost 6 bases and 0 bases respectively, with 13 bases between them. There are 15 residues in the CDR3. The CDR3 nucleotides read TGTGCCAGCAGAGGTCCGGGGACCAGCACAGATACGCAGTATTTT. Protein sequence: CASRGPGTSTDTQYF.